This T cell receptor (beta chain) was sequenced for a study of blood T cell repertoires in COVID-19. The overall study: Sites in the United States, Italy and Spain provided acute and convalescent COVID-19 samples.

Authors' processing steps: Scientists estimated how many nucleated cells there were by amplifying reference gene primers. Sequencing used immunoSEQ multiplex PCR; TCRdb keeps in-frame clones, though not all of them. For V, J and clone size, that table is used; D and trimming come from the DNA. The sample carries around 250,000 clones, around 83% recorded once. Participants, about 18 to 90 years old, spanned about two dozen US areas. A PCR-confirmed or clinician-diagnosed COVID-19 case had contacted exposed participants within 2 weeks of entry. Trimming removed 0 bases at V and 4 bases at J, with 10 bases between. The CDR3 runs to 15 residues. CDR1 is LGHNA, CDR2 YSLEER, per germline.

This TCR came from a woman aged 45 to 65 who had been exposed to COVID-19. The gene calls are TRBV4-3 and TRBJ1-5; the D is unclear. The sequenced sample consisted of PBMCs or T cells enriched from blood (not recorded which). This CDR3 is CASSQDRLPNQPQHF. The CDR3 DNA follows: TGCGCCAGCAGCCAAGACAGGCTACCAAATCAGCCCCAGCATTTT.